This TCR beta chain was sequenced in a study of spatial heterogeneity in lung cancer. Across the whole study: Taken at a median of around 2 years after resection, follow-up PBMC samples underwent sequencing when available. Across the raw uncorrected reads, a unique TCR and UMI combination was observed, on average, more than ten times. Fewer alpha-chain than beta-chain sequences were consistently detected.

TCRdb used MiXCR to reprocess the 5' RACE reads, holding one entry per CDR3 protein. This sample yields around 25,000 distinct CDR3 sequences, of which 9.7% are seen a single time; about a fifth belongs to the top ten. Many counts were recorded for this clonotype. As yet, its antigen is unknown. The time point is: blood at routine non-recurrence follow-up after resection. Findings of the study overall: Compared with follow-up, resection was when ubiquitous expanded tumor TCRs appeared in blood more.

V gave up 6 bases and J gave up 2 bases; unmatched junction bases: 7. The CDR3 is made up of 13 amino acids. Germline lookup yields CDR1 SQVTM and CDR2 ANQGSEA. The specimen comprised PBMCs, sampled at follow-up. The TCR was taken from a male donor with early-stage non-small cell lung cancer. This rearrangement joins TRBV29-1 to TRBJ2-7; 7 bases match TRBD2. CDR3 in DNA: TGCAGCGTGACAGCGGGGTCCACCTACGAGCAGTACTTC. It codes for CSVTAGSTYEQYF.